These T cell receptor beta chains were read from a single sample in a study of blood T cell repertoires in COVID-19. TCRdb's table, derived via immunoSEQ multiplex PCR, lists solely in-frame clones and lacks some. The table lists 120,000 or so clones, around 83% of them singletons. Source material: PBMCs or T cells enriched from blood (not recorded which). Receptors were obtained from a woman aged 30 to 39 who had recovered from COVID-19. Each CDR3 is given with its conserved first and last residue. Each record gives: clone size, V gene, D gene, J gene, CDR3 protein. A D gene is named only where the DNA matches it firmly. Size is stated for part of the rows, as once, few or many counts, or as a class when the clone is expanded.

clone_size: .
v_call: TRBV28
d_call: TRBD1
j_call: TRBJ1-4
cdr3_aa: CASSPSGTGGTNEKLFF

clone_size: .
v_call: TRBV14
d_call: TRBD1
j_call: TRBJ2-5
cdr3_aa: CASSYTGVGETQYF

clone_size: few
v_call: TRBV12-2
d_call: .
j_call: TRBJ1-6
cdr3_aa: CASRLADRAYKSPLHF

clone_size: .
v_call: TRBV7-3
d_call: .
j_call: TRBJ2-2
cdr3_aa: CASSPRTANTGELFF

clone_size: .
v_call: TRBV6-5
d_call: TRBD1
j_call: TRBJ1-4
cdr3_aa: CASRDRGHSNEKLFF

clone_size: .
v_call: TRBV7-2
d_call: TRBD1
j_call: TRBJ1-1
cdr3_aa: CASSYRQGNTEAFF

clone_size: .
v_call: TRBV4-1
d_call: TRBD1
j_call: TRBJ1-5
cdr3_aa: CASSHRTGESGNQPQHF

clone_size: .
v_call: TRBV3-1/TRBV3-2
d_call: TRBD2
j_call: TRBJ2-7
cdr3_aa: CASSQEFPGLAGGNSYEQYF

clone_size: .
v_call: TRBV13
d_call: .
j_call: TRBJ1-2
cdr3_aa: CASLRGYTF

clone_size: .
v_call: TRBV27
d_call: TRBD1
j_call: TRBJ2-7
cdr3_aa: CASSLTGAGYEQYF

clone_size: .
v_call: TRBV5-8
d_call: .
j_call: TRBJ2-2
cdr3_aa: CASSRVGANTGELFF

clone_size: .
v_call: TRBV5-1
d_call: TRBD2
j_call: TRBJ2-1
cdr3_aa: CASSLAGSSYNEQFF

clone_size: .
v_call: TRBV19
d_call: .
j_call: TRBJ2-3
cdr3_aa: CASSSAQGGPDTQYF

clone_size: few
v_call: TRBV3-1/TRBV3-2
d_call: .
j_call: TRBJ2-1
cdr3_aa: CASSQVGENPAYNEQFF

clone_size: .
v_call: TRBV2
d_call: .
j_call: TRBJ1-1
cdr3_aa: CASSRRPPGAGTEAFF

clone_size: .
v_call: TRBV24-1
d_call: TRBD1
j_call: TRBJ1-1
cdr3_aa: CATRRPGQFMTAFF

clone_size: .
v_call: TRBV30
d_call: .
j_call: TRBJ1-6
cdr3_aa: CAWGNRGSNNSPLHF